These 8 T cell receptor beta chains were all obtained from the same sample, sequenced in a study of PD-1 blockade in classical Hodgkin lymphoma. Clones were read by immunoSEQ multiplex PCR, and TCRdb kept only the in-frame ones, dropping some. The sample lists tens of thousands of clones, around three quarters occurring once. Relapse after autologous stem cell transplantation occurred in every patient, and brentuximab vedotin exposure varied. The sequences come from peripheral blood mononuclear cells (PBMCs), collected before the second cycle of nivolumab. These receptors were obtained from a human donor with classical Hodgkin lymphoma.

The rearrangement joins TRBV7-9 to TRBJ2-7, with a weak D call TRBD2 (5 bases). The germline V and J ends were trimmed by 4 bases and 7 bases, with 14 bases remaining between them. This CDR3 contains 13 residues. CDR1 and CDR2 (germline): SEHNR, FQNEAQ (reference sequence). CDR3 loop: CASSSAPEREQYF. The CDR3 bases are TGTGCCAGCAGCTCGGCGCCCGAGCGGGAGCAGTACTTC.

The chain couples TRBV5-1 to TRBJ2-1; 9 positions agree with TRBD2. The germline V gene has CDR1 SGHRS and CDR2 YFSETQ. The CDR3 runs to 15 residues. V was pared by 3 bases and J by 3 bases, with 4 bases of the junction left unmatched. The CDR3: CASSSGLAGYNEQFF. In DNA form, the CDR3 reads TGCGCCAGCAGCTCGGGACTAGCTGGCTACAATGAGCAGTTCTTC.

This rearrangement joins TRBV7-7 to TRBJ2-5; D is unclear. Germline V gene lookup returns CDR1 SSHAT and CDR2 FNYEAQ (reference sequence). There are 15 residues in the CDR3. V lost 1 base, J lost 1 base, and 10 bases lay in between. CDR3 DNA: TGTGCCAGCAGCTTAGTTATAGGACCCCAAGAGACCCAGTACTTC. It specifies CASSLVIGPQETQYF.

This sequence joins TRBV30 and TRBJ1-1; D remains unclear. V was pared by 2 bases and J by 3 bases, with 13 bases between. The germline V gene encodes CDR1 GTSNPN and CDR2 SVGIG (reference sequence). This CDR3 is built from 14 residues. The CDR3 nucleotides read TGTGCCTGGAGTCACACGGGCGGTTACACTGAAGCTTTCTTT. It translates to CAWSHTGGYTEAFF.

This clone has just a few counts. V gene TRBV29-1 combines with J gene TRBJ1-2; D unresolved. Trimming took 6 bases from V and 7 from J, leaving 27 bases between them. There are 16 residues in the CDR3. CDR1 and CDR2 (germline): SQVTM, ANQGSEA. The CDR3 spells CSVSADGFSNLFGYTF. The CDR3 region has the DNA TGCAGCGTCTCTGCAGATGGTTTTTCCAACCTCTTTGGCTACACCTTC.

This clone was seen just once. The rearrangement uses TRBV19 and TRBJ1-4; no firm D call. Trimming pared 2 bases from V and 4 bases from J, leaving 8 bases between. The CDR3 runs to 14 residues. Per germline, CDR1 LNHDA and CDR2 SQIVND (reference sequence). This chain's CDR3 is CASSIRPDNEKLFF. CDR3 nucleotide sequence: TGTGCCAGTAGTATACGTCCAGATAATGAAAAACTGTTTTTT.

The chain recombines TRBV19 with TRBJ1-1; D is undetermined. This CDR3 is 13 amino acids long. Germline loops: CDR1 LNHDA, CDR2 SQIVND (reference sequence). V shed 6 bases and J shed 1 base, with 9 bases lying between them. CDR3 nucleotides: TGTGCCAGTAGCGAAAGACGGAACACTGAAGCTTTCTTT. It specifies CASSERRNTEAFF. Together with reference TRBV19 and TRBJ1-1, the CDR3 gives the full variable domain: DGGITQSPKYLFRKEGQNVTLSCEQNLNHDAMYWYRQDPGQGLRLIYYSQIVNDFQKGDIAEGYSVSREKKESFPLTVTSAQKNPTAFYLCASSERRNTEAFFGQGTRLTVV.

The V and J genes are TRBV7-2 and TRBJ2-1; 10 positions match TRBD2. Germline V CDR1 and CDR2: SGHTA, FQGNSA. With 5 bases clipped from V and 6 bases from J, the junction kept 7 bases outside the gene matches. CDR3 size: 15 residues. The CDR3 region is CASSATGTSANEQFF. The DNA of the CDR3 is TGTGCCAGCAGCGCGACCGGGACTAGCGCCAATGAGCAGTTCTTC.